This T cell receptor beta chain is from a study of beta chain features in type 1 diabetes. Study results and limitations: In comparison with healthy donors, patients had naive, central memory and Treg TCRB repertoires that appeared more similar. Among type 1 diabetes patients, VDJ junctions had fewer insertions and more deletions. In every one of the four CD4+ subsets, TCRB CDR3s were moderately but significantly shorter in Type 1 diabetes patients. HLA effects on TCRB rearrangement stayed unresolved here.

Remarks on this clone: The antigen remains unidentified.

Sorting of CD4+ naive, central memory, regulatory and stem cell-like memory cells was performed via CD45RO/CCR7/CD25/CD127/CD95/CD27. Every bit of the isolated RNA underwent reverse transcription, so sequencing read expressed TCRB transcripts. Using immunoSEQ multiplex PCR, the repertoire was profiled, and TCRdb retains in-frame clones only, with some absent. The sample holds 250,000 to 350,000 clones, about 15% seen once. The clonotype was recovered from a man between 18 and 35 years old with type 1 diabetes. The specimen sequenced was naive CD4+ T cells from blood.

CDR3 sequence reads: CASSEYHGTSGKQFF. For the CDR3, the DNA is TGTGCCAGCAGTGAGTATCACGGGACTAGCGGGAAGCAGTTCTTC. The rearrangement joins TRBV6-4 to TRBJ2-1; TRBD2 matches at 13 bases. The CDR3 contains 15 residues. Germline-derived CDR1 and CDR2 are MRHNA and SNTAGT. The junction had 7 bases not matched to a gene; V was cut back by 3 bases and J by 11 bases.